One sample yielded the 20 T cell receptor beta chains listed below, sequenced in a study of control samples from healthy donors and cancer patients. Sequencing was performed with immunoSEQ multiplex PCR; in TCRdb, only in-frame clones are kept and a portion is missing. Of 400,000 to 450,000 clones listed, about 93% were seen once; the top ten hold approximately 6.3%. The specimen was PBMCs. The receptors originated from a man aged 35 to 55 with head and neck cancer.

This clone has only a few counts. The chain employs TRBV9 and TRBJ1-2, with 8 nucleotides matching TRBD1. The CDR3 is 14 residues long. Germline trimming cut 3 bases from V and 5 bases from J; bases unmatched to any gene: 6. The germline CDR1 and CDR2 sequences are SGDLS and YYNGEE. The CDR3 sequence: CASSGTGTGYGYTF. The CDR3 coding sequence is TGTGCCAGCAGCGGAACCGGGACAGGTTATGGCTACACCTTC.

Note on this clone: Possible read error: a much larger clone is one base away. This CDR3 is also generated by other DNA sequences in the sample. The rearrangement links TRBV19 to TRBJ1-2, with D perhaps TRBD1 (5 bases). Germline CDR1 and CDR2: LNHDA and SQIVND (reference sequence). The length of the CDR3 is 11 residues. V lost 4 bases and J lost 5, with 5 bases in between. In nucleotides, the CDR3 is TGTGCCAGTAGTACAGGGTATGGCTACACCTTC. Encoded protein: CASSTGYGYTF.

For the CDR3, the DNA is TGCGCCAGCAGCCCCTCCGTTATGAACACTGAAGCTTTCTTT. Encoded protein: CASSPSVMNTEAFF. V is TRBV4-3 and J is TRBJ1-1, with D unresolved. Germline assignment: CDR1 LGHNA and CDR2 YSLEER. The length of the CDR3 is 14 residues. Trimming left V 4 bases short and J 0 bases short, with 9 bases between.

The rearrangement uses TRBV20-1 and TRBJ1-2; D might be TRBD1 (5 bases). Germline V gives CDR1 DFQATT, CDR2 SNEGSKA (reference sequence). This CDR3 has 14 residues. With 3 bases removed from V and 0 bases from J, the gap between germline ends came to 11 bases. In DNA, the CDR3 is TGCAGTGCTAGTGGGGCAGGAGCTAACTATGGCTACACCTTC. The encoded protein is CSASGAGANYGYTF.

This clone occurred once. The chain joins TRBV6-5 to TRBJ2-3, with a possible D match to TRBD2 (5 bases). Looked up from germline, CDR1 is MNHEY and CDR2 is SVGAGI. This CDR3 spans 15 amino acids. V was clipped by 10 bases and J by 5 bases, with 22 bases between them. CDR3 bases: TGTGCCACCACTCCCGGGGTCAGGACCGGAGATACGCAGTATTTT. Its protein product is CATTPGVRTGDTQYF.

Only one count was recorded for this clone. The same CDR3 can be traced to other DNA sequences in this sample. This sequence joins TRBV7-9 and TRBJ2-5, with D unclear. V lost 0 bases and J 3 bases, leaving 5 bases between the germline ends. Germline-derived CDR1 and CDR2 are SEHNR and FQNEAQ (reference sequence). The CDR3 has 13 amino acids. In DNA, the CDR3 is TGTGCCAGCAGCTTAGCTAGAGAAGAGACCCAGTACTTC. Translating it yields CASSLAREETQYF.

The rearrangement links TRBV9 to TRBJ2-1; D is possibly TRBD1 (7 bases). The CDR3 spans 16 residues. Trimming pared 3 bases from V and 0 bases from J, leaving 13 bases between. CDR1 is SGDLS, CDR2 YYNGEE, per germline. In DNA form, the CDR3 reads TGTGCCAGCAGCGGCGGGACAGCGAGCTCCTACAATGAGCAGTTCTTC. Translation gives CASSGGTASSYNEQFF. The full variable domain, its missing parts supplied by reference TRBV9 and TRBJ2-1, is DSGVTQTPKHLITATGQRVTLRCSPRSGDLSVYWYQQSLDQGLQFLIQYYNGEERAKGNILERFSAQQFPDLHSELNLSSLELGDSALYFCASSGGTASSYNEQFFGPGTRLTVL.

The chain carries TRBV5-1 and TRBJ2-3; 14 bases align to TRBD2. Germline V lookup: CDR1 SGHRS, CDR2 YFSETQ. The CDR3 runs to 20 residues. The trim removed 7 bases at V and 5 bases at J, leaving 21 bases unmatched. The CDR3 coding sequence is TGCGCCAGCTCCTTGGTGCCAGTAGGGACTAGCGGGGGCCGGGGAGATACGCAGTATTTT. Its protein is CASSLVPVGTSGGRGDTQYF.

This chain connects TRBV11-3 to TRBJ2-2, with 8 bases identical to TRBD2. Germline CDR1 is SGHNT and CDR2 is YENEEA. J gave up 5 bases and V 1 base, and 18 bases lay outside the gene matches. CDR3 length: 20 residues. The CDR3 coding sequence is TGTGCCAGCAGCTTAGGACCCTCCAGCGGGGGCCCGTACTTGACCGGGGAGCTGTTTTTT. It is translated as CASSLGPSSGGPYLTGELFF.

This chain joins TRBV19 and TRBJ2-2, with 9 bases fitting TRBD2. CDR3 length equals 15 residues. CDR1 LNHDA and CDR2 SQIVND come from the germline V gene (reference sequence). V dropped 5 bases and J dropped 5; count of bases not matched to a gene: 6. CDR3 region: CASSFSAGGTGELFF. CDR3 nucleotides: TGTGCCAGTAGTTTCTCAGCGGGAGGAACCGGGGAGCTGTTTTTT. The complete variable domain, with remaining parts taken from reference TRBV19 and TRBJ2-2, reads DGGITQSPKYLFRKEGQNVTLSCEQNLNHDAMYWYRQDPGQGLRLIYYSQIVNDFQKGDIAEGYSVSREKKESFPLTVTSAQKNPTAFYLCASSFSAGGTGELFFGEGSRLTVL.

V and J are TRBV7-9 and TRBJ1-6; 7 bases agree with TRBD1. CDR3 size: 15 residues. V lost 5 bases and J lost 6; bases outside the gene matches: 7. The germline gives CDR1 SEHNR, CDR2 FQNEAQ (reference sequence). CDR3 nucleotide sequence: TGTGCCAGCAGCCAACAGGGGAATGGTAATTCACCCCTCCACTTT. This sequence encodes CASSQQGNGNSPLHF.

The V and J genes are TRBV7-3 and TRBJ2-7; 9 bases align to TRBD2. The CDR3 loop spans 13 amino acids. Germline CDR1 is SGHTA and CDR2 is FQGTGA. With 8 bases clipped from V and 4 bases from J, the junction kept 6 bases outside the gene matches. The CDR3 coding sequence is TGTGCCAGCTCCCCGGCGGGAGGGTACGAGCAGTACTTC. Its protein product is CASSPAGGYEQYF.

The chain couples TRBV5-1 to TRBJ1-1; no clear D gene. Germline V CDR1 and CDR2: SGHRS, YFSETQ. V was shortened by 1 base and J by 0 bases, with 7 bases between the two germline ends. This CDR3 has 14 amino acids. This CDR3 is CASSLQLMNTEAFF. In DNA form, the CDR3 reads TGCGCCAGCAGCTTGCAGCTCATGAACACTGAAGCTTTCTTT.

The chain is built from TRBV19 and TRBJ2-3; possible D gene TRBD2, 5 bases. CDR3 length equals 16 residues. Germline assignment: CDR1 LNHDA and CDR2 SQIVND (reference sequence). Trimming shortened V by 1 base and J by 2 bases, and 13 bases separated the two germline ends. The CDR3 nucleotides are TGTGCCAGTAGTATAGGAGGGAGTTCTGCCACAGATACGCAGTATTTT. Amino acids: CASSIGGSSATDTQYF.

This chain joins TRBV23-1 and TRBJ2-5; D gene ambiguous. TRBV23-1 is reported as an ORF; its role is uncertain. Trimming shortened V by 2 bases and J by 2 bases, and 27 bases separated the two germline ends. The CDR3 covers 20 residues. CDR3 in DNA: TGCGCCAGCAGTCAACGACAAGATAACTTGACGAAGAGCTCTCAAGAGACCCAGTACTTC. Protein sequence: CASSQRQDNLTKSSQETQYF.

The rearrangement links TRBV4-1 to TRBJ2-7; 10 positions agree with TRBD1. V was pared by 1 base and J by 4 bases, with 4 bases of the junction left unmatched. Germline V gives CDR1 MGHRA, CDR2 YSYEKL. The CDR3 has 15 residues. The chain's CDR3 is CASSQAGTGVYEQYF. CDR3 nucleotides: TGCGCCAGCAGCCAAGCCGGGACAGGGGTATACGAGCAGTACTTC.

J is TRBJ2-2 and V is TRBV5-4, with 7 bases identical to TRBD1. The CDR3 has 17 residues. Germline V CDR1 and CDR2: SGHNT, YYREEE (reference sequence). J gave up 4 bases and V 4 bases, and 13 bases lay outside the gene matches. The CDR3 nucleotides are TGTGCCAGCAGCCCCAATCGACAGGGTCGGGGCACCGGGGAGCTGTTTTTT. Its protein product is CASSPNRQGRGTGELFF.

The genes are TRBV27 and TRBJ1-1, with D uncertain. This CDR3 is built from 15 residues. Germline V CDR1 and CDR2: MNHEY, SMNVEV (reference sequence). Trimming removed 2 bases from V and 1 base from J, with 11 bases in between. The CDR3 loop is CASSLIGLRNTEAFF. The CDR3 nucleotides are TGTGCCAGCAGTTTAATTGGGCTCAGGAACACTGAAGCTTTCTTT.

The rearrangement links TRBV7-9 to TRBJ2-7; TRBD1 agrees at 7 bases. V was clipped by 0 bases and J by 0 bases; unmatched bases: 2. The germline V gene encodes CDR1 SEHNR and CDR2 FQNEAQ (reference sequence). The CDR3 totals 15 residues. CDR3 coding DNA: TGTGCCAGCAGCTTAGCCGGGACAGCCTCCTACGAGCAGTACTTC. It yields the protein CASSLAGTASYEQYF.

CDR3 coding DNA: TGTGCCAGCTGCATCGGGCCTGGGCCCGGGGAGCTGTTTTTT. It yields the protein CASCIGPGPGELFF. V usage is TRBV6-5 and J usage is TRBJ2-2; no firm D call. Germline V gives CDR1 MNHEY, CDR2 SVGAGI. This CDR3 is built from 14 residues. Trimming took off 8 bases at V and 6 bases at J, with 16 bases between the two ends.